Listed below are T cell receptor beta chains from one sample, sequenced in a study of T cell changes during pregnancy in multiple sclerosis. Using immunoSEQ multiplex PCR, the repertoire was profiled, and TCRdb retains in-frame clones only, with some absent. The table records just over 40,000 clones, around nine tenths of them present only once. The starting material was peripheral blood, obtained in the first trimester of pregnancy. These receptor sequences come from a female donor in good health, enrolled as a control in a pregnancy study. The CDR3 runs from the conserved cysteine through the conserved F or W. A D gene is named only where the DNA matches it firmly. Rows may omit the clone size; those that give it use once, few, many or a size class.

V gene	clone size	D gene	J gene	CDR3 protein	CDR3 DNA
TRBV6-5	NA	TRBD1	TRBJ2-1	CASSLDRTEQFF	TGTGCCAGCAGTTTGGACAGGACTGAACAGTTCTTC
TRBV29-1	few	NA	TRBJ1-3	CSAKQGSSGNTIYF	TGCAGCGCTAAACAGGGAAGCTCTGGAAACACCATATATTTT
TRBV11-2	NA	NA	TRBJ1-1	CASETAGRGATEAFF	TGTGCCAGCGAGACCGCGGGGAGGGGGGCCACTGAAGCTTTCTTT
TRBV7-9	NA	TRBD2	TRBJ2-3	CASSLGLAGGPADTQYF	TGTGCCAGCAGCTTAGGGCTAGCGGGAGGGCCAGCAGATACGCAGTATTTT
TRBV5-5	once	NA	TRBJ1-2	CASSLSGSRGYGYTF	TGTGCCAGCAGCTTGAGTGGGTCAAGGGGCTATGGCTACACCTTC
TRBV7-8	NA	NA	TRBJ2-7	CASKRVFSSYEQYF	TGTGCCAGTAAGCGAGTATTCTCATCCTACGAGCAGTACTTC
TRBV7-3	NA	TRBD2	TRBJ2-1	CASSLTGGTSGSNEQFF	TGTGCCAGCAGCTTAACCGGGGGGACTAGCGGGAGCAATGAGCAGTTCTTC
TRBV11-2	NA	NA	TRBJ1-1	CASSLASGSHTEAFF	TGTGCCAGCAGCTTAGCGTCGGGGTCGCACACTGAAGCTTTCTTT
TRBV9	once	TRBD2	TRBJ2-1	CASSVEGRETGNEQFF	TGTGCCAGCAGCGTAGAGGGGCGGGAGACGGGAAATGAGCAGTTCTTC
TRBV19	NA	TRBD2	TRBJ2-2	CASSITGTSGGRNTGELFF	TGTGCCAGTAGTATAACCGGGACTAGCGGGGGAAGGAACACCGGGGAGCTGTTTTTT
TRBV10-3	NA	TRBD1	TRBJ1-2	CAISEQGGYYGYTF	TGTGCCATCAGTGAGCAGGGGGGTTACTATGGCTACACCTTC
TRBV19	NA	NA	TRBJ2-3	CASTGDSHTDTQYF	TGTGCCAGTACCGGGGACTCCCACACAGATACGCAGTATTTT
TRBV12-5	NA	TRBD2	TRBJ2-3	CASGHGTSGGAGDTQYF	TGTGCTAGTGGTCATGGGACTAGCGGGGGGGCAGGAGATACGCAGTATTTT
TRBV6-4	NA	TRBD1	TRBJ1-5	CASSVDRGSPQHF	TGTGCCAGCAGTGTAGACAGGGGGTCGCCCCAGCATTTT
TRBV5-1	NA	NA	TRBJ2-3	CASSPGALQSADTQYF	TGCGCCAGCAGCCCAGGGGCGCTACAATCGGCAGATACGCAGTATTTT
TRBV7-2	NA	TRBD2	TRBJ2-7	CASSLGVTSVSYEQYF	TGTGCCAGCAGCTTAGGAGTGACTAGCGTTAGCTACGAGCAGTACTTC
TRBV25-1	NA	TRBD2	TRBJ2-7	CASSVTSGRYEQYF	TGTGCCAGCAGTGTTACTAGCGGGAGGTACGAGCAGTACTTC
TRBV10-3	NA	NA	TRBJ1-4	CAISDLGGVEKLFF	TGTGCCATCAGTGATCTCGGGGGAGTAGAAAAACTGTTTTTT
TRBV29-1	NA	TRBD1	TRBJ1-2	CSVETGVGGYTF	TGCAGCGTCGAGACAGGGGTTGGAGGCTACACCTTC
TRBV6-5	NA	NA	TRBJ2-3	CASSYGRPSTDTQYF	TGTGCCAGCAGTTACGGGCGACCTAGCACAGATACGCAGTATTTT
TRBV28	NA	TRBD1	TRBJ2-2	CASISQGVTGELFF	TGTGCCAGCATCTCACAGGGGGTAACCGGGGAGCTGTTTTTT
TRBV7-9	NA	NA	TRBJ2-1	CASSFPGGEGNEQFF	TGTGCCAGCAGCTTCCCGGGGGGCGAGGGCAATGAGCAGTTCTTC
TRBV6-5	NA	NA	TRBJ1-1	CASSSITEAFF	TGTGCCAGCAGTTCCATCACTGAAGCTTTCTTT
TRBV30	NA	NA	TRBJ1-3	CAWSVMGALSGNTIYF	TGTGCCTGGAGTGTTATGGGGGCACTCTCTGGAAACACCATATATTTT
TRBV19	NA	NA	TRBJ1-1	CASSMRRAEAFF	TGTGCCAGTAGTATGAGGCGGGCTGAAGCTTTCTTT
TRBV19	NA	NA	TRBJ1-6	CASSGGTSYNSPLHF	TGTGCCAGTAGTGGGGGGACCTCCTATAATTCACCCCTCCACTTT
TRBV11-2	NA	NA	TRBJ1-2	CASSSLKKQELGGYTF	TGTGCCAGCAGCTCCCTAAAAAAACAGGAACTTGGGGGCTACACCTTC
TRBV4-1	NA	NA	TRBJ2-1	CASSQAEGGVNEQFF	TGCGCCAGCAGCCAAGCGGAAGGAGGGGTCAATGAGCAGTTCTTC
TRBV28	NA	NA	TRBJ2-3	CASSFTGRDTQYF	TGTGCCAGCAGCTTTACAGGGCGCGATACGCAGTATTTT
TRBV14	NA	TRBD1	TRBJ1-1	CASSQIKTGDAFF	TGTGCCAGCAGCCAAATAAAGACAGGGGACGCTTTCTTT
TRBV6-1	NA	NA	TRBJ2-6	CASSEESSGANVLTF	TGTGCCAGCAGTGAGGAGAGCTCTGGGGCCAACGTCCTGACTTTC
TRBV6-6	NA	NA	TRBJ2-5	CASGGIQETQYF	TGTGCCAGCGGGGGCATACAAGAGACCCAGTACTTC
TRBV7-2	NA	NA	TRBJ2-3	CASSLLADTQYF	TGTGCCAGCAGCTTGCTAGCAGATACGCAGTATTTT
TRBV11-2	NA	TRBD1	TRBJ2-3	CASSITGVSGTDTQYF	TGTGCCAGCAGCATAACAGGGGTTTCAGGCACAGATACGCAGTATTTT
TRBV7-2	once	TRBD2	TRBJ2-6	CASSPTSVGANVLTF	TGTGCCAGCAGCCCAACTAGCGTTGGGGCCAACGTCCTGACTTTC
TRBV19	NA	NA	TRBJ1-4	CASSKHHRVGAEKLFF	TGTGCCAGTAGTAAGCACCACAGGGTCGGTGCTGAAAAACTGTTTTTT
TRBV5-1	NA	TRBD1	TRBJ2-5	CASSDRGRGETQYF	TGCGCCAGCAGCGACAGGGGGCGAGGAGAGACCCAGTACTTC
TRBV6-6	NA	TRBD2	TRBJ2-3	CASTRRGGTDTQYF	TGTGCCAGCACCCGTCGGGGGGGAACAGATACGCAGTATTTT
TRBV29-1	NA	NA	TRBJ1-1	CSVVGGLRTEAFF	TGCAGCGTTGTGGGAGGGTTGCGGACTGAAGCTTTCTTT
TRBV27	NA	TRBD1	TRBJ2-1	CASSLDRASYNEQFF	TGTGCCAGCAGTTTAGACAGGGCATCATACAATGAGCAGTTCTTC
TRBV9	once	TRBD2	TRBJ2-3	CASSVESLAGGNTASTDTQYF	TGTGCCAGCAGCGTAGAGTCCCTAGCGGGGGGAAATACTGCTAGCACAGATACGCAGTATTTT
TRBV5-4	NA	TRBD2	TRBJ2-7	CASSLVGLVHEQYF	TGTGCCAGCAGCTTGGTGGGACTAGTCCACGAGCAGTACTTC
TRBV5-4	NA	TRBD1	TRBJ1-2	CASSLPATGEPNYGYTF	TGTGCCAGCAGCTTGCCTGCAACAGGGGAACCCAACTATGGCTACACCTTC
TRBV9	NA	NA	TRBJ2-1	CASSAPEGDPYNEQFF	TGTGCCAGCAGCGCCCCCGAGGGGGACCCCTACAATGAGCAGTTCTTC
TRBV7-9	NA	NA	TRBJ1-2	CASSPTGRGMGYTF	TGTGCCAGCAGCCCGACGGGCAGGGGAATGGGCTACACCTTC
TRBV6-1	NA	NA	TRBJ1-2	CASRTGNYGYTF	TGTGCCAGCAGAACGGGGAACTATGGCTACACCTTC
TRBV6-1	NA	NA	TRBJ2-7	CASRGPGETYEQYF	TGTGCCAGCAGGGGACCAGGGGAGACCTACGAGCAGTACTTC
TRBV5-1	NA	TRBD2	TRBJ2-3	CASSLEALAARDTQYF	TGCGCCAGCAGCTTGGAGGCACTAGCGGCCCGGGATACGCAGTATTTT